This T cell receptor (beta chain) is drawn from a study of OX40 agonist ivuxolimab in advanced cancers. This clone was observed a single time. The antigen remains unidentified. Findings and limits, study-wide: The mean number of expanded clones was higher in CD8+ T cells than in CD4+.

The V end lost 5 bases, the J end lost 2 bases, and 8 bases lay between the germline ends. Germline loops: CDR1 SGHKS, CDR2 YYEKEE (reference sequence). This CDR3 comprises 14 residues. Sequencing was performed with immunoSEQ multiplex PCR; in TCRdb, only in-frame clones are kept and a portion is missing. The sample consists of 75,000 to 90,000 clones, about 88% of them appearing once. This rearrangement joins TRBV5-5 to TRBJ1-6; D perhaps matches TRBD1 (5 bases). The TCR sequence derives from an adult with an advanced solid tumor such as melanoma, head and neck, liver or kidney cancer. Here the sequenced sample was CD4+ or CD8+ T cells sorted from blood, taken in a trial of the OX40 agonist ivuxolimab. In nucleotides, the CDR3 is TGTGCCAGCAGAAGACAGCCCTATAATTCACCCCTCCACTTT. Amino acid sequence: CASRRQPYNSPLHF.